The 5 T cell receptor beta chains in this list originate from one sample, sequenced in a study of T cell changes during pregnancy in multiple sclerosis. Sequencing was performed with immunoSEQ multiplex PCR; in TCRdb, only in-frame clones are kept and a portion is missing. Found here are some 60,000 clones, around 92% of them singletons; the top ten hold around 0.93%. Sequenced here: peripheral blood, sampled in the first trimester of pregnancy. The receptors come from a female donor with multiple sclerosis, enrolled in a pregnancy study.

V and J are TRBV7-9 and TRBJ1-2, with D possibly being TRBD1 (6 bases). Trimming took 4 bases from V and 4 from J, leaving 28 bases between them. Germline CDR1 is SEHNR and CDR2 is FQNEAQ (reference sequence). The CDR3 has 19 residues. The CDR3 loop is CASSYPGEQGWRTGYGYTF. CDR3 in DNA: TGTGCCAGCAGCTACCCAGGGGAACAGGGTTGGAGGACGGGCTATGGCTACACCTTC.

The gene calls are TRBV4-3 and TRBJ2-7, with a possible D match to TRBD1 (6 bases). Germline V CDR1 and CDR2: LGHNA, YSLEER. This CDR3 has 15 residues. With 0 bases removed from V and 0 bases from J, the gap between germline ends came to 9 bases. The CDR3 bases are TGCGCCAGCAGCCAAGAGCAGGGGTACTCCTACGAGCAGTACTTC. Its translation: CASSQEQGYSYEQYF.

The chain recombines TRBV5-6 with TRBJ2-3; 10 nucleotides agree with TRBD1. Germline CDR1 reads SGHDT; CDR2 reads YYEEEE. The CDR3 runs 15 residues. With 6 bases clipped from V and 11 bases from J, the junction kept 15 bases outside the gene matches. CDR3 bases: TGTGCCAGCACCCGGCGGGGGTTATGGGACAGGGGGCAGTATTTT. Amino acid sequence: CASTRRGLWDRGQYF.

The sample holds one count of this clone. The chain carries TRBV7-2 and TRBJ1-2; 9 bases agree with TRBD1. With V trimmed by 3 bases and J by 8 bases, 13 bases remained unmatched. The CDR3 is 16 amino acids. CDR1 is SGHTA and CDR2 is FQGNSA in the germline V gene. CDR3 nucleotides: TGTGCCAGCAGCTTCTCCGGACAGGGGCCGCCCGGCGGCTACACCTTC. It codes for CASSFSGQGPPGGYTF.

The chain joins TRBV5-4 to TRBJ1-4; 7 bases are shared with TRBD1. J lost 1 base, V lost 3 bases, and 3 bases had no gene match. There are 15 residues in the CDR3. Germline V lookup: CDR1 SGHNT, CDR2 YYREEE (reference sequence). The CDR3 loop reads CASSSNRGTNEKLFF. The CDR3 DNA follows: TGTGCCAGCAGCTCAAACAGGGGAACTAATGAAAAACTGTTTTTT.